Listed below are T cell receptor beta chains from one sample, sequenced in a study of cytomegalovirus exposure and HLA in healthy donors. Assay used: immunoSEQ multiplex PCR; TCRdb lists only in-frame clones, some missing. The sample includes about 180,000 clones, approximately 79% of them seen just once. The source material was PBMCs. The receptors derive from a woman in her thirties or forties in good health and CMV-seronegative. CDR3s include the opening cysteine and the closing phenylalanine or tryptophan. A D gene is named only where the DNA matches it firmly. Clone size appears in some rows only: once, few, many, or a class for an expanded clone.

d_call: TRBD1
v_call: TRBV18
clone_size: .
j_call: TRBJ1-1
cdr3_nt: TGTGCCAGCTCACCTCTGGACAGGGTAGACACTGAAGCTTTCTTT
cdr3_aa: CASSPLDRVDTEAFF

d_call: TRBD1
v_call: TRBV7-2
clone_size: .
j_call: TRBJ2-7
cdr3_nt: TGTGCCAGCAGCCCTCCGGGACAGGGAAAGCAGTACTTC
cdr3_aa: CASSPPGQGKQYF

d_call: .
v_call: TRBV11-1
clone_size: .
j_call: TRBJ1-1
cdr3_nt: TGTGCCAGCAGCCCCCAGTACGCTGAAGCTTTCTTT
cdr3_aa: CASSPQYAEAFF

d_call: .
v_call: TRBV4-1
clone_size: .
j_call: TRBJ1-1
cdr3_nt: TGCGCCAGCAGCCACCTAGCCTCAGTCTCGGCTGAAGCTTTCTTT
cdr3_aa: CASSHLASVSAEAFF

d_call: TRBD1
v_call: TRBV7-9
clone_size: .
j_call: TRBJ2-7
cdr3_nt: TGTGCCAGCAGCAACCTGGCCCGGGACAGTTACGAGCAGTACTTC
cdr3_aa: CASSNLARDSYEQYF

d_call: .
v_call: TRBV28
clone_size: few
j_call: TRBJ2-2
cdr3_nt: TGTGCCAGCAGTTTAGGCGGGGCGAACACCGGGGAGCTGTTTTTT
cdr3_aa: CASSLGGANTGELFF

d_call: .
v_call: TRBV30
clone_size: .
j_call: TRBJ1-3
cdr3_nt: TGTGCCTGGGGATACAGGGCCCCGTCGAGAAACACCATATATTTT
cdr3_aa: CAWGYRAPSRNTIYF

d_call: TRBD2
v_call: TRBV9
clone_size: .
j_call: TRBJ2-5
cdr3_nt: TGTGCCAGCAGCGTAGCGAGCGGGGGCAAACAAGAGACCCAGTACTTC
cdr3_aa: CASSVASGGKQETQYF

d_call: TRBD1
v_call: TRBV25-1
clone_size: .
j_call: TRBJ2-3
cdr3_nt: TGTGCCAGCAGTGAAAACAGGGGGTGGGCAGATACGCAGTATTTT
cdr3_aa: CASSENRGWADTQYF

d_call: TRBD1
v_call: TRBV7-2
clone_size: few
j_call: TRBJ1-2
cdr3_nt: TGTGCCAGCAGCTCCGACAGGGGCTATGGCTACACCTTC
cdr3_aa: CASSSDRGYGYTF

d_call: .
v_call: TRBV21-1
clone_size: .
j_call: TRBJ2-1
cdr3_nt: TGTGCCCCTGAACAGATAGATAGAGGGAATGTCGATGAGCAGTTCTTC
cdr3_aa: CAPEQIDRGNVDEQFF

d_call: .
v_call: TRBV11-2
clone_size: .
j_call: TRBJ1-3
cdr3_nt: TGTGCCAGCAGCTTTCGAGGGAATACTGGAAACACCATATATTTT
cdr3_aa: CASSFRGNTGNTIYF

d_call: TRBD2
v_call: TRBV13
clone_size: .
j_call: TRBJ2-7
cdr3_nt: TGTGCCAGCAGCTTAACCGGGGGGGGCTCCTACGAGCAGTACTTC
cdr3_aa: CASSLTGGGSYEQYF

d_call: TRBD1
v_call: TRBV28
clone_size: .
j_call: TRBJ1-5
cdr3_nt: TGTGCCAGCAGTCCCCCGGGACAGGGGGCTCAGCCCCAGCATTTT
cdr3_aa: CASSPPGQGAQPQHF

d_call: TRBD1
v_call: TRBV30
clone_size: .
j_call: TRBJ1-4
cdr3_nt: TGTGCTAGGGGGACAGGGGGAAATGAAAAACTGTTTTTT
cdr3_aa: CARGTGGNEKLFF

d_call: TRBD1
v_call: TRBV28
clone_size: .
j_call: TRBJ1-1
cdr3_nt: TGTGCCAGCAGTTCCCCCGGGACAGGGACGGCTGAAGCTTTCTTT
cdr3_aa: CASSSPGTGTAEAFF

d_call: TRBD1
v_call: TRBV28
clone_size: .
j_call: TRBJ2-7
cdr3_nt: TGTGCCAGCAGCTCCACCCTGGGACAGGGAGGCTACGAGCAGTACTTC
cdr3_aa: CASSSTLGQGGYEQYF

d_call: TRBD2
v_call: TRBV7-9
clone_size: .
j_call: TRBJ2-1
cdr3_nt: TGTGCCAGCAGCTTAACTAGCGGGAGGGCCAATGAGCAGTTCTTC
cdr3_aa: CASSLTSGRANEQFF

d_call: TRBD2
v_call: TRBV6-4
clone_size: .
j_call: TRBJ2-1
cdr3_nt: TGTGCCAGCAGCCCGGGACTAGCGGGGATTGAGCAGTTCTTC
cdr3_aa: CASSPGLAGIEQFF

d_call: .
v_call: TRBV6-1
clone_size: .
j_call: TRBJ2-3
cdr3_nt: TGTGCCAGTGCCGGCCAGGGAGATACGCAGTATTTT
cdr3_aa: CASAGQGDTQYF

d_call: .
v_call: TRBV4-1
clone_size: few
j_call: TRBJ2-6
cdr3_nt: TGCGCCAGCAGCCAAGATGGAAGGACAGCCTCTGGGGCCAACGTCCTGACTTTC
cdr3_aa: CASSQDGRTASGANVLTF

d_call: .
v_call: TRBV11-3
clone_size: .
j_call: TRBJ1-1
cdr3_nt: TGTGCCAGCAGCTTAGAACAGTACACTGAAGCTTTCTTT
cdr3_aa: CASSLEQYTEAFF

d_call: TRBD1
v_call: TRBV7-9
clone_size: .
j_call: TRBJ2-5
cdr3_nt: TGTGCCAGCAAGGGGGACAGGGGTGAGCAGTACTTC
cdr3_aa: CASKGDRGEQYF

d_call: .
v_call: TRBV27
clone_size: once
j_call: TRBJ1-1
cdr3_nt: TGTGCCAGCAGAGGGGGGGCTGATCGTGAAGCTTTCTTT
cdr3_aa: CASRGGADREAFF

d_call: .
v_call: TRBV29-1
clone_size: .
j_call: TRBJ2-5
cdr3_nt: TGCAGCGCTTCCCCAGGGGCGATCCAAGAGACCCAGTACTTC
cdr3_aa: CSASPGAIQETQYF

d_call: .
v_call: TRBV12-5
clone_size: .
j_call: TRBJ1-2
cdr3_nt: TGTGCTAGTGGTTTTCCCCTGCAGGGAGGACATGGCTACACCTTC
cdr3_aa: CASGFPLQGGHGYTF

d_call: TRBD2
v_call: TRBV6-6
clone_size: once
j_call: TRBJ2-5
cdr3_nt: TGTGCCAGCGGGGAGGGCGGGTACCAAGAGACCCAGTACTTC
cdr3_aa: CASGEGGYQETQYF

d_call: .
v_call: TRBV19
clone_size: .
j_call: TRBJ1-1
cdr3_nt: TGTGCCAGTAGTATAGGTCCTGAGGTGACTGAAGCTTTCTTT
cdr3_aa: CASSIGPEVTEAFF

d_call: TRBD2
v_call: TRBV6-5
clone_size: .
j_call: TRBJ2-1
cdr3_nt: TGTGCCAGCAGTTACTCGGCCGGGGGGACCTACAATGAGCAGTTCTTC
cdr3_aa: CASSYSAGGTYNEQFF

d_call: .
v_call: TRBV9
clone_size: .
j_call: TRBJ2-1
cdr3_nt: TGTGCCAGCAGCGTCGGTCCCGGAGTGTACAATGAGCAGTTCTTC
cdr3_aa: CASSVGPGVYNEQFF